These 10 T cell receptor beta chains were all obtained from the same sample, sequenced in a study of T cell responses to AZD1222 COVID-19 vaccine. The repertoire was sequenced with immunoSEQ multiplex PCR; TCRdb's copy has only in-frame clones and lacks some. The sample includes around 150,000 clones, 90% of them seen just once. Here the sequenced sample was peripheral blood, taken on day 0 of AZD1222 vaccination. Receptor source: an adult in good health.

CDR3 nucleotide sequence: TGTGCCAGCAGCTTCCGAATGAGCTCCTACGAGCAGTACTTC. It is translated as CASSFRMSSYEQYF. The gene calls are TRBV11-1 and TRBJ2-7; D remains unclear. Trimming pared 3 bases from V and 0 bases from J, leaving 9 bases between. The CDR3 consists of 14 residues. Germline V gives CDR1 SGHAT, CDR2 FQDESV (reference sequence).

Only one count was recorded for this clone. The chain combines TRBV18 with TRBJ2-1; TRBD1 matches at 11 bases. The V and J ends lost 6 bases and 7 bases, in that order; junction bases with no gene match: 8. The CDR3 covers 15 residues. In germline, CDR1 is KGHSH, CDR2 LQKENI. The CDR3 here is CASSPDRGRFNEQFF. The CDR3 DNA reads TGTGCCAGCTCTCCGGACAGGGGGCGATTTAATGAGCAGTTCTTC. Combining the CDR3 with reference TRBV18 and TRBJ2-1 gives the whole variable domain NAGVMQNPRHLVRRRGQEARLRCSPMKGHSHVYWYRQLPEEGLKFMVYLQKENIIDESGMPKERFSAEFPKEGPSILRIQQVVRGDSAAYFCASSPDRGRFNEQFFGPGTRLTVL.

The rearrangement links TRBV30 to TRBJ1-5; 9 bases fit TRBD1. J was trimmed by 6 bases and V by 4 bases; bases with no gene match: 10. The CDR3 spans 15 residues. The V gene's germline CDR1 is GTSNPN and CDR2 SVGIG (reference sequence). The CDR3 region is CAWNEPQGAGQPQHF. DNA of the CDR3: TGTGCCTGGAATGAACCACAGGGGGCCGGTCAGCCCCAGCATTTT.

The chain uses TRBV5-1 and TRBJ2-2, with 11 bases aligning to TRBD2. J lost 3 bases, V lost 7 bases, and 8 bases had no gene match. The CDR3 extends over 16 amino acids. Germline CDR1 and CDR2: SGHRS and YFSETQ. DNA of the CDR3: TGCGCCAGCGTCGCTTTAGCGGGGGGGCACACCGGGGAGCTGTTTTTT. This translates into CASVALAGGHTGELFF.

This chain connects TRBV18 to TRBJ1-5; maybe TRBD1 (6 bases). The germline V gene has CDR1 KGHSH and CDR2 LQKENI. V lost 3 bases and J lost 9, with 12 bases in between. This CDR3 is 13 amino acids long. CDR3 in DNA: TGTGCCAGCTCACCGGGGCCAGGGGTGCCCCAGCATTTT. It specifies CASSPGPGVPQHF.

The rearrangement joins TRBV6-5 to TRBJ2-7; a weak D match, TRBD1 (6 bases). Trimming took 6 bases from V and 1 from J, leaving 10 bases between them. The CDR3 length is 13 residues. Germline values: CDR1 MNHEY, CDR2 SVGAGI. The CDR3 region is CASSSGVSYEQYF. In DNA form, the CDR3 reads TGTGCCAGCAGCTCAGGGGTTTCCTACGAGCAGTACTTC.

This chain joins TRBV14 and TRBJ2-2, with a possible D match to TRBD1 (6 bases). Trimming took off 1 base at V and 6 bases at J, with 6 bases between the two ends. Germline V gives CDR1 SGHDN, CDR2 FVKESK. The CDR3 sequence is 13 residues long. This CDR3 reads CASSQAGAGELFF. In DNA, the CDR3 is TGTGCCAGCAGCCAAGCAGGGGCCGGGGAGCTGTTTTTT.

This clone has only one observation. This rearrangement joins TRBV15 to TRBJ2-1; D call uncertain. The CDR3 spans 17 residues. Germline CDR1 LNHNV, CDR2 YYDKDF (reference sequence). Trimming took 4 bases from V and 0 from J, leaving 16 bases between them. The CDR3 is CATSKDTSSNSYNEQFF. The CDR3 DNA reads as TGTGCCACCAGCAAAGATACGTCCAGTAACTCCTACAATGAGCAGTTCTTC.

The chain carries TRBV5-5 and TRBJ1-1, with a tentative D call TRBD1 (6 bases). The CDR3 has 16 residues. Trimming removed 4 bases from V and 1 base from J, with 17 bases in between. Germline V gives CDR1 SGHKS, CDR2 YYEKEE (reference sequence). The CDR3 region has the DNA TGTGCCAGCAGCGGGGGAGGGCAGGGGAAGAACACTGAAGCTTTCTTT. It encodes CASSGGGQGKNTEAFF.

As DNA, the CDR3 is TGTGCCAGCAGCTTAGACTCGGGCCCCTATGGCTACACCTTC. Encoded protein: CASSLDSGPYGYTF. The V gene is TRBV11-3, the J gene TRBJ1-2; D is uncertain. Germline CDR1 is SGHNT and CDR2 is YENEEA. The CDR3 totals 14 residues. The V end was cut by 0 bases, the J end by 4 bases, with 9 bases between.